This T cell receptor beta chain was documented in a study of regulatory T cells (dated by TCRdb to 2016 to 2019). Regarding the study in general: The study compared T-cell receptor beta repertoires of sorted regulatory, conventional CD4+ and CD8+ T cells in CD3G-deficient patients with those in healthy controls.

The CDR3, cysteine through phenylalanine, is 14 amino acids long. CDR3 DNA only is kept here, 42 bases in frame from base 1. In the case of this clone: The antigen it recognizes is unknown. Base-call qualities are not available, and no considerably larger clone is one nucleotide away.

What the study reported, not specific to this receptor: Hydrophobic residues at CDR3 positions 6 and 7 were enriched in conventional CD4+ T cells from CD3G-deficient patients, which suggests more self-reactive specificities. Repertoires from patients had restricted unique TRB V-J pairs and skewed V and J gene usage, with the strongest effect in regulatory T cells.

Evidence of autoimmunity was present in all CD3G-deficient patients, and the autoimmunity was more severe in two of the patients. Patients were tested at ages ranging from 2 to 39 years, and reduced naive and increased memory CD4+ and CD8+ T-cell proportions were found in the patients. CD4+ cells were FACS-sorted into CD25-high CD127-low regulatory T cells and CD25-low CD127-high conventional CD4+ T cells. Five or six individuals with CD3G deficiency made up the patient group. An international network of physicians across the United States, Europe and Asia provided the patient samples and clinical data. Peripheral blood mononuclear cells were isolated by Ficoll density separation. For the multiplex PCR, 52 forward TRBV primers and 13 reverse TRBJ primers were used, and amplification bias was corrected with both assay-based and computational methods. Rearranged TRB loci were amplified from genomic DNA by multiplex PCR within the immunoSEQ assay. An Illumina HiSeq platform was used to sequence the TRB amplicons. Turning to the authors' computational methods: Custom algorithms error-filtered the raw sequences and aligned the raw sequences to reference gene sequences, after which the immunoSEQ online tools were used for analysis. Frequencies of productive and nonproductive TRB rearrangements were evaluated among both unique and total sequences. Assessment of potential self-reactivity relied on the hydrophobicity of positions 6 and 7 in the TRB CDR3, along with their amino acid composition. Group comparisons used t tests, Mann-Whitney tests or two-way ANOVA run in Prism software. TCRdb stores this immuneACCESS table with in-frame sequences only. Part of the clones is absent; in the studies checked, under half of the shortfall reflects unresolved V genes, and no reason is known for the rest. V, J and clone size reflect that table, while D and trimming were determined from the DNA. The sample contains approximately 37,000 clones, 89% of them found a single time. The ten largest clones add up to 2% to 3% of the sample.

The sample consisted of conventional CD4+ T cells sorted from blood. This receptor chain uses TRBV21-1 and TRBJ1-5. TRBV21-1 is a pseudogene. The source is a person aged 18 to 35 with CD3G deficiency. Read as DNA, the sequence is TGTGCCAGCAGCAAAGTGGGGGGGAGTCAGCCCCAGCATTTT. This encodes CASSKVGGSQPQHF.